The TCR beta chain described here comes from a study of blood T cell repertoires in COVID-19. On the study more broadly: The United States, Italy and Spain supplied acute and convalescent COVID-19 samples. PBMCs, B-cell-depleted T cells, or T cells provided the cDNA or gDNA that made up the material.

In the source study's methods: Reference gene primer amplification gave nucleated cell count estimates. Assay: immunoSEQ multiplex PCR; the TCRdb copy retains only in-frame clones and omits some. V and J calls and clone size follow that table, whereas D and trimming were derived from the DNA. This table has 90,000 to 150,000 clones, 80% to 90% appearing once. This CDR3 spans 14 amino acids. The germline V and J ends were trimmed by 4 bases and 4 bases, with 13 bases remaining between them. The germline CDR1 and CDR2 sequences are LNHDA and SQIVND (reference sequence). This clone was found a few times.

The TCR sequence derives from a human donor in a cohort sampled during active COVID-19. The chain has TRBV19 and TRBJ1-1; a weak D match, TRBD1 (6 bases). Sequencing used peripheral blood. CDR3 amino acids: CASSTGRGGTEAFF. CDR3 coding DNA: TGTGCCAGTAGTACCGGAAGGGGGGGCACTGAAGCTTTCTTT.